The TCR beta chain under discussion was sequenced for a study of blood T cell repertoires in COVID-19. Overall study: COVID-19 samples from acute and convalescent phases originated in the United States, Italy and Spain. T cells, B-cell-depleted T cells, or PBMCs provided the cDNA or gDNA that served as material.

V lost 0 bases and J lost 4, with 10 bases in between. This CDR3 region has 15 residues. The germline V gene encodes CDR1 MNHEY and CDR2 SVGEGT. Per the original data handling: Amplified reference gene primers provided the basis for estimating nucleated cell counts. Clones were sequenced by immunoSEQ multiplex PCR, and TCRdb holds only the in-frame ones, with some missing. The DNA was the basis for D and trimming; V, J and clone size are from that table. The table has roughly 90,000 clones, roughly 84% seen once. The source is an elderly woman with active or convalescent COVID-19. The gene calls are TRBV6-2 or TRBV6-3 and TRBJ1-5; tentative D call: TRBD1 (5 bases). The sample comprised peripheral blood. The chain's CDR3 is CASSYSGLINQPQHF. The DNA of the CDR3 is TGTGCCAGCAGTTACTCGGGACTGATTAATCAGCCCCAGCATTTT.